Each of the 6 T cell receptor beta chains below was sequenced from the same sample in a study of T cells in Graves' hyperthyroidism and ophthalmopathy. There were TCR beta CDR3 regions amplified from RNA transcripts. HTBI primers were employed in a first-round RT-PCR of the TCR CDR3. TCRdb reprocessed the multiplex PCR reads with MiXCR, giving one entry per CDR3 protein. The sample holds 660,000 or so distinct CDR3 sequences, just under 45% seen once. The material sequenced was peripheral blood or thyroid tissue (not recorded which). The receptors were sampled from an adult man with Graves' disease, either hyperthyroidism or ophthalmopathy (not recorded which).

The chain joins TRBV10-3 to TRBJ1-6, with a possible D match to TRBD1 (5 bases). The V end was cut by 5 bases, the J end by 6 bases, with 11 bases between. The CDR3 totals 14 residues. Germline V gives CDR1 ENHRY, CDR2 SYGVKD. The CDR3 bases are TGTGCCATCAGTCGGACACGCCGTAATTCACCCCTCCACTTT. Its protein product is CAISRTRRNSPLHF.

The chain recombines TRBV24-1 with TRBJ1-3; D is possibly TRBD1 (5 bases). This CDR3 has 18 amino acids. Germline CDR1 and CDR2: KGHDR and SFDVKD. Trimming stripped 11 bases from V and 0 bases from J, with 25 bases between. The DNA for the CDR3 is TGTGCCAGCAGCCAAGATGAGCCAGGGACGAGCTCTGGAAACACCATATATTTT. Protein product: CASSQDEPGTSSGNTIYF.

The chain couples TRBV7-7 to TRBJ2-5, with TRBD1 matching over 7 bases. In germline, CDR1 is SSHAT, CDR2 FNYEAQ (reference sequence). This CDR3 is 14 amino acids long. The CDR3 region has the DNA TGTGCTAGAGATGGGTCCCAGGGGGAAGAGACCCAGTACTTC. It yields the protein CARDGSQGEETQYF. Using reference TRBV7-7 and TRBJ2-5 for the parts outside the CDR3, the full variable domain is GAGVSQSPRYKVTKRGQDVTLRCDPISSHATLYWYQQALGQGPEFLTYFNYEAQPDKSGLPSDRFSAERPEGSISTLTIQRTEQRDSAMYRCARDGSQGEETQYFGPGTRLLVL.

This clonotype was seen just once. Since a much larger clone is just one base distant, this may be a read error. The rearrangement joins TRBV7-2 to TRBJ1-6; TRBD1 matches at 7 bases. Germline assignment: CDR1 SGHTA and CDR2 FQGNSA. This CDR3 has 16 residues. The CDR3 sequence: CASSTTDRSYNSPLRF. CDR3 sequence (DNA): TGTGCCAGCAGCACAACGGACAGGTCCTATAATTCACCCCTCCGCTTT.

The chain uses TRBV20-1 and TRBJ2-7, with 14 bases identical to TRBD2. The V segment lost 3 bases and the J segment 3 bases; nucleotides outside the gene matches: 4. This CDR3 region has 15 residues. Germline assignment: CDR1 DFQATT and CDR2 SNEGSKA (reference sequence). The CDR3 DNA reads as TGCAGTGCTAGGGAGGGACTAGCGGGAGTCTACGAGCAGTACTTC. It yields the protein CSAREGLAGVYEQYF.

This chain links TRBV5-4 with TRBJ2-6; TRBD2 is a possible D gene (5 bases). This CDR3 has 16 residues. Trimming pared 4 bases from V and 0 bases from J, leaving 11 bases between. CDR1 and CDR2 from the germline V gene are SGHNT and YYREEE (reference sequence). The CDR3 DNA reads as TGTGCCAGCAGCCTCCCCGGGGACTCTGGGGCCAACGTCCTGACTTTC. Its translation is CASSLPGDSGANVLTF.